This paragraph covers one T cell receptor beta chain sequence. These data come from a study of T cells expressing NK-cell markers. Turning to the study itself: Seven HCMV-seropositive donors and one seronegative donor made up the eight sequenced donors.

TCRdb reanalyzed the 5' RACE reads and collapses them to one entry per CDR3 protein, without DNA. The table lists about 390,000 distinct CDR3 sequences. The CDR3 is 16 amino acids. Germline V CDR1 and CDR2: SQVTM, ANQGSEA. The chain is built from TRBV29-1 and TRBJ2-1. This sequence originates from a woman aged 45-65 years in good health. The source material was blood T cells: a sorted CD56 or NKG2C T cell subset, CD4+ or CD8+ T cells, or bulk PBMC T cells (not recorded which). This CDR3 is CSVEDPTETSYNEQFF.